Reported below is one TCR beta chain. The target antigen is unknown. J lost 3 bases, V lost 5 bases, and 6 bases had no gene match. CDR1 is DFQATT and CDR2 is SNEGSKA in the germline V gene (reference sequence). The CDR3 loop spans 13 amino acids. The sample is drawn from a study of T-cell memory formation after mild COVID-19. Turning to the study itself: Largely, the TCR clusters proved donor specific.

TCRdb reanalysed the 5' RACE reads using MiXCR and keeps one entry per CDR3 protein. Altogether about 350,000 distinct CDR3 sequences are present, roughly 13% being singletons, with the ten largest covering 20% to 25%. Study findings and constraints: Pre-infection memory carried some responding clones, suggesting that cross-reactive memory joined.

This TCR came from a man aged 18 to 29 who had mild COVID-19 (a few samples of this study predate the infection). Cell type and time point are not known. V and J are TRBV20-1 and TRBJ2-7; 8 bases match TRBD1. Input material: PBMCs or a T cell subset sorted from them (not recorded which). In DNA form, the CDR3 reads TGCAGTGCTGGGCGACAGGGGAGCTACGAGCAGTACTTC. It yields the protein CSAGRQGSYEQYF.